Listed below are T cell receptor beta chains from one sample, sequenced in a study of response to subunit inactivated influenza vaccine. MiXCR, run by TCRdb on the RT-PCR reads, gives a single entry per CDR3 protein. The table shows some 570,000 distinct CDR3 sequences, with approximately 11% occurring only once. These data were also filed under a second study, of T cells expressing NK-cell markers.

Specimen: PBMCs from blood, collected on the day of vaccination. The receptor source for this set is a man between 45 and 60 years old who received an inactivated influenza vaccine. Each CDR3 is given with its conserved first and last residue. Each record gives: V gene, clone size, J gene, D gene, CDR3 protein, CDR3 DNA. D genes are given only for firm matches. Clone size is not always given. Where it is, it says once, few, many or a class for expanded clones.

>TRBV3-1|few|TRBJ1-4|NA
CASSQGVPNEKLFF
TGTGCCAGCAGCCAAGGGGTACCTAATGAAAAACTGTTTTTT
>TRBV18|NA|TRBJ2-1|TRBD1
CASSPRGQGYNEQFF
TGTGCCAGCTCACCACGGGGACAGGGTTACAATGAGCAGTTCTTC
>TRBV12-3/TRBV12-4|few|TRBJ2-5|NA
CASSLANEQETQYF
TGTGCCAGCAGTTTAGCGAACGAGCAAGAGACCCAGTACTTC
>TRBV24-1|NA|TRBJ1-4|NA
CATSDSAGFAEEKLFF
TGTGCCACCAGTGATTCGGCAGGCTTTGCGGAGGAAAAACTGTTTTTT
>TRBV19|NA|TRBJ2-7|TRBD2
CASTRGESYEQYF
TGTGCCAGTACTCGGGGGGAGTCCTACGAGCAGTACTTC
>TRBV29-1|few|TRBJ2-7|NA
CSVGSRQTYEQYF
TGCAGCGTTGGTTCCCGGCAGACCTACGAGCAGTACTTC
>TRBV10-1|few|TRBJ2-2|TRBD1
CASSEVGQGFTGELFF
TGCGCCAGCAGTGAAGTAGGACAGGGATTTACCGGGGAGCTGTTTTTT
>TRBV5-1|NA|TRBJ2-7|TRBD1
CASSSRQGAGHEQYF
TGCGCCAGCAGCTCCCGACAGGGGGCGGGCCACGAGCAGTACTTC
>TRBV7-9|few|TRBJ2-2|NA
CASSYQGPGELFF
TGTGCCAGCAGCTACCAGGGCCCCGGGGAGCTGTTTTTT
>TRBV20-1|few|TRBJ1-1|NA
CSAQGSGTEAFF
TGCAGTGCCCAGGGTTCTGGCACTGAAGCTTTCTTT
>TRBV6-5|many|TRBJ2-1|NA
CASSYIHNEQFF
TGTGCCAGCAGTTACATCCACAATGAGCAGTTCTTC
>TRBV12-3/TRBV12-4|few|TRBJ2-3|NA
CASSPRRGLGDTQYF
TGTGCCAGCAGCCCAAGGAGAGGGTTGGGAGATACGCAGTATTTT
>TRBV11-2|NA|TRBJ2-2|TRBD1
CASRPTGQRNTGELFF
TGTGCCAGCAGGCCCACGGGACAGAGGAACACCGGGGAGCTGTTTTTT
>TRBV18|few|TRBJ1-1|NA
CASSPFGGAQDTEAFF
TGTGCCAGCTCACCATTCGGGGGGGCACAGGACACTGAAGCTTTCTTT
>TRBV12-3/TRBV12-4|few|TRBJ2-1|TRBD1
CASSLFVIQGYEQFF
TGTGCCAGCAGTTTATTCGTGATACAGGGGTATGAGCAGTTCTTC
>TRBV7-9|NA|TRBJ2-1|NA
CASSRVANEQFF
TGTGCCAGCAGCCGCGTTGCTAATGAGCAGTTCTTC
>TRBV20-1|NA|TRBJ2-7|TRBD2
CSASSTSGRLSSYEQYF
TGCAGTGCTAGCTCGACTAGCGGGAGGCTAAGCTCCTACGAGCAGTACTTC
>TRBV10-3|few|TRBJ2-3|NA
CAISDWGDTQYF
TGTGCCATCAGTGATTGGGGAGATACGCAGTATTTT
>TRBV3-1|NA|TRBJ2-3|NA
CASSQDWLASTDTQYF
TGTGCCAGCAGCCAAGATTGGCTAGCTAGCACAGATACGCAGTATTTT
>TRBV4-2|NA|TRBJ1-3|TRBD1
CASSQPGQGFNTIYF
TGTGCCAGCAGCCAACCGGGACAGGGTTTCAACACCATATATTTT
>TRBV19|NA|TRBJ1-5|TRBD1
CASSSDRGPRQPQHF
TGTGCCAGTAGTTCGGACAGGGGGCCCCGTCAGCCCCAGCATTTT
>TRBV29-1|NA|TRBJ1-1|NA
CSVLGVNTEAFF
TGCAGCGTTCTGGGAGTGAACACTGAAGCTTTCTTT
>TRBV27|NA|TRBJ2-7|TRBD2
CASAPSQGGRPYEQYF
TGTGCCAGCGCTCCCTCCCAGGGCGGGAGACCCTACGAGCAGTACTTC
>TRBV29-1|many|TRBJ1-5|TRBD1
CSVAGTGGRQPQHF
TGCAGCGTCGCCGGGACAGGCGGAAGACAGCCCCAGCATTTT
>TRBV20-1|few|TRBJ2-5|TRBD2
CSARGGVETQYF
TGCAGTGCCCGGGGGGGGGTGGAGACCCAGTACTTC
>TRBV6-2/TRBV6-3|NA|TRBJ1-5|NA
CASRNNQPQHF
TGTGCCAGCAGGAATAATCAGCCCCAGCATTTT
>TRBV12-3/TRBV12-4|few|TRBJ2-7|TRBD2
CASRPRTSREQYF
TGTGCCAGCAGACCGCGGACTAGCCGCGAGCAGTACTTC
>TRBV3-1|few|TRBJ2-7|TRBD1
CASSQDRDRYYEQYF
TGTGCCAGCAGCCAAGATCGGGACAGATACTACGAGCAGTACTTC
>TRBV12-3/TRBV12-4|many|TRBJ2-5|NA
CASSRAGAMETQYF
TGTGCCAGCAGTAGGGCGGGGGCTATGGAGACCCAGTACTTC
>TRBV20-1|NA|TRBJ2-3|TRBD1
CSALRQGGTRDTQYF
TGCAGTGCTTTAAGACAGGGGGGAACCAGGGATACGCAGTATTTT
>TRBV7-2|NA|TRBJ2-7|TRBD2
CASSLDLADPLDEQYF
TGTGCCAGCAGCTTAGACCTAGCGGACCCTCTGGACGAGCAGTACTTC
>TRBV3-1|NA|TRBJ2-1|NA
CASSQGRTSSEQFF
TGTGCCAGCAGCCAAGGACGGACCTCCAGTGAGCAGTTCTTC
>TRBV7-8|few|TRBJ2-3|TRBD1
CASSSTGYRTDTQYF
TGTGCCAGCAGCTCGACAGGGTACCGCACAGATACGCAGTATTTT
>TRBV6-5|few|TRBJ2-7|TRBD2
CASSYGGGRASYEQYF
TGTGCCAGCAGTTACGGCGGCGGGAGGGCCTCCTACGAGCAGTACTTC
>TRBV7-2|NA|TRBJ2-1|NA
CASSVTGTQNYNEQFF
TGTGCCAGCAGCGTTACCGGGACACAAAATTACAATGAGCAGTTCTTC
>TRBV20-1|few|TRBJ2-1|NA
CSLPGHGYNEQFF
TGCAGCCTACCGGGCCACGGCTACAATGAGCAGTTCTTC
>TRBV6-2/TRBV6-3|many|TRBJ2-5|NA
CASSPIVLGTQYF
TGTGCCAGCAGCCCCATCGTCCTTGGGACCCAGTACTTC
>TRBV5-1|NA|TRBJ2-6|NA
CASSTGDLSVLTF
TGCGCCAGCAGCACGGGAGATCTTTCCGTCCTGACTTTC
>TRBV20-1|few|TRBJ2-1|NA
CSILSVPYNEQFF
TGCAGTATTCTTAGCGTCCCCTACAATGAGCAGTTCTTC
>TRBV3-1|few|TRBJ2-1|NA
CASSQDRDRSRFF
TGTGCCAGCAGCCAAGATCGCGACAGGTCTCGGTTCTTC
>TRBV20-1|NA|TRBJ2-3|TRBD2
CSARMTSGLTDTQYF
TGCAGTGCTAGGATGACTAGCGGACTCACAGATACGCAGTATTTT
>TRBV27|few|TRBJ2-1|TRBD2
CASSLSSGGLYEQFF
TGTGCCAGCAGTTTATCTAGCGGGGGTCTCTATGAGCAGTTCTTC
>TRBV12-3/TRBV12-4|many|TRBJ1-1|NA
CASSLSEGIGAFF
TGTGCCAGCAGTTTATCGGAAGGCATTGGAGCTTTCTTT
>TRBV7-9|many|TRBJ2-5|NA
CASSSSETQYF
TGTGCCAGCAGCTCTTCGGAGACCCAGTACTTC
>TRBV5-1|few|TRBJ2-7|NA
CASRLTGASYEQYF
TGCGCCAGCAGGTTGACGGGGGCCTCCTACGAGCAGTACTTC
>TRBV3-1|few|TRBJ2-2|NA
CASSQSRAYTGELFF
TGTGCCAGCAGCCAAAGCAGGGCCTACACCGGGGAGCTGTTTTTT